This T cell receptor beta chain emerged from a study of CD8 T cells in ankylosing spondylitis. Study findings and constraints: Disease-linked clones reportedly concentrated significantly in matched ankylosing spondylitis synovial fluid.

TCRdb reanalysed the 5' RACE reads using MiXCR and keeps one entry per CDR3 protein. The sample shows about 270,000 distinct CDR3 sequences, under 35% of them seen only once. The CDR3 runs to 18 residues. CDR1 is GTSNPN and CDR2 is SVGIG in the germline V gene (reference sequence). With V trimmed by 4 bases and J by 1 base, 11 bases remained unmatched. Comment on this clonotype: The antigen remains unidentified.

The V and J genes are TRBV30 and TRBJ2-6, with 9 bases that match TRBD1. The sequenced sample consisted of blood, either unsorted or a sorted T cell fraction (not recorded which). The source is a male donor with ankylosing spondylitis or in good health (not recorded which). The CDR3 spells CAWTETGGNPSGANVLTF. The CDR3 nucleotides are TGTGCCTGGACAGAGACAGGGGGAAATCCATCTGGGGCCAACGTCCTGACTTTC.